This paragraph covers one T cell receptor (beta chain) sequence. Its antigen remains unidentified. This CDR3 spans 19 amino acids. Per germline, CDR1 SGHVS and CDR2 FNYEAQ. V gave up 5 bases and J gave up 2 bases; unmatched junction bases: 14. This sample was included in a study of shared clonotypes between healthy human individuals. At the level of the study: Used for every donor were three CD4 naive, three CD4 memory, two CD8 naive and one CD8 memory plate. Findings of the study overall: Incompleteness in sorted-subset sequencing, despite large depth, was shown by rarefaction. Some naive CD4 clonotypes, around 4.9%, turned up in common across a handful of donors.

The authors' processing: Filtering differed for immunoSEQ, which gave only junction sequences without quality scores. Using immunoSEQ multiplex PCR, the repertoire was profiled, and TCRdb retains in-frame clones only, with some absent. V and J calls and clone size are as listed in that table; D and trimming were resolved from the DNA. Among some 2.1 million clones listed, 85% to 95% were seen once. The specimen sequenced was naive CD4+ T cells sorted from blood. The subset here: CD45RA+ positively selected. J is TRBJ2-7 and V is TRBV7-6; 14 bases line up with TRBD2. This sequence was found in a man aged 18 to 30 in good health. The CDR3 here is CASSPRLAGGEEGAYEQYF. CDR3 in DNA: TGTGCCAGCAGCCCTAGACTAGCGGGAGGGGAGGAGGGGGCCTACGAGCAGTACTTC.